The T cell receptor (beta chain) under discussion was sequenced for a study of T cell repertoires in cytomegalovirus infection. Study details: CMV epitopes that were recently identified and HLA-C-restricted were used alongside well-studied HLA-B-restricted ones. CMV infection plus the matching HLA type was flagged by public TCR beta signatures.

Study-wide results and caveats: The ex vivo response showed dominance by HLA-C-restricted CMV-specific TCR beta clonotypes.

The V end was cut by 5 bases, the J end by 9 bases, with 14 bases between. The CDR3 runs to 13 residues. TCRdb reprocessed the reads with MiXCR, giving one entry per CDR3 protein. Altogether about 570,000 distinct CDR3 sequences are present, approximately 40% being singletons, with the ten largest covering about 46%. In its sample, this clonotype was seen once. The antigen remains undetermined. The sequencing used cultured PBMCs, collected from culture after CMV antigen stimulation. V usage is TRBV12-3 or TRBV12-4 and J usage is TRBJ2-1; weak D call: TRBD1 (6 bases). The source is a human donor in good health (CMV status not recorded). Some clones in this sample may be carry-over from other donors' samples. The CDR3 DNA reads TGTGCCAGCAGTCCCCGGCGAGGGGGTGAGCAGTTCTTC. This gives the protein CASSPRRGGEQFF.